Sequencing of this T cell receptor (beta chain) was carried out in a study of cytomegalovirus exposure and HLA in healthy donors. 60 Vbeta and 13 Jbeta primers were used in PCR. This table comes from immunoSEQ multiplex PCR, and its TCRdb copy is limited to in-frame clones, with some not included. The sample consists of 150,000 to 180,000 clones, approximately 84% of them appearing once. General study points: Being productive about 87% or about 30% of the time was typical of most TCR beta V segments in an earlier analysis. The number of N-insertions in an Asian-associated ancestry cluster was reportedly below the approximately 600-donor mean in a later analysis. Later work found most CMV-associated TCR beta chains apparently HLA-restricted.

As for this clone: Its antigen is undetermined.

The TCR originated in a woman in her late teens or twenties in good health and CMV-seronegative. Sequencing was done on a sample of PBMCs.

The CDR3 is CASSYNRGGSSYNSPLHF. CDR3 coding DNA: TGTGCCAGCAGCTACAATCGGGGGGGGAGCTCCTATAATTCACCCCTCCACTTT. The chain employs TRBV27 and TRBJ1-6; perhaps TRBD1 as D (5 bases). V was trimmed by 6 bases and J by 0 bases, leaving 18 bases between them. The CDR3 runs 18 residues. Germline lookup yields CDR1 MNHEY and CDR2 SMNVEV (reference sequence).